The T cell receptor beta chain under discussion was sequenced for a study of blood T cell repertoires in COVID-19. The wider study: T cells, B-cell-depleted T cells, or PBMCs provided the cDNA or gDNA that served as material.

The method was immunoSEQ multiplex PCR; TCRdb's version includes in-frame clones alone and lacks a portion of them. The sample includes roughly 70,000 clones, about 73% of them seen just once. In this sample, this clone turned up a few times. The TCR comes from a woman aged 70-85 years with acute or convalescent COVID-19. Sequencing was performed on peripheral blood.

CDR3 amino acids: CASSSLAGGPNYEQYF. The CDR3 coding sequence is TGTGCCAGCAGTTCTCTAGCGGGAGGGCCAAACTACGAGCAGTACTTC. This chain links TRBV28 with TRBJ2-7, with TRBD2 matching 12 bases. The CDR3 sequence is 16 residues long. Germline assignment: CDR1 MDHEN and CDR2 SYDVKM. V shed 4 bases, J shed 3 bases, and the junction held 7 bases outside the gene matches.